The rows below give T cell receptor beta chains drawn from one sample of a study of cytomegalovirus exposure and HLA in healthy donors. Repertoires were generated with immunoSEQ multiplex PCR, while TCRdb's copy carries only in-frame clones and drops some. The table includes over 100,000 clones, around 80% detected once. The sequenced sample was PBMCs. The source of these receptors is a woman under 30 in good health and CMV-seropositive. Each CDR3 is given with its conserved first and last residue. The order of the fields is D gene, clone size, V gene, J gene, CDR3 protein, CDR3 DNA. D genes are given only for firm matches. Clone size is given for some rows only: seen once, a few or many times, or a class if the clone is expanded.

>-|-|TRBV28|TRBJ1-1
CASFRTDNTEAFF
TGTGCCAGCTTCCGGACAGATAACACTGAAGCTTTCTTT
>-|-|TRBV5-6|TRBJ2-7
CASSSPDSKGYEQYF
TGTGCCAGCAGCTCCCCGGACAGTAAGGGGTACGAGCAGTACTTC
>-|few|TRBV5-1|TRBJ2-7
CASTPTEGYEQYF
TGCGCCAGCACCCCGACAGAAGGATACGAGCAGTACTTC
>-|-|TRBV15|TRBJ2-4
CATSETAQNIQYF
TGTGCCACCAGCGAGACAGCACAAAACATTCAGTACTTC
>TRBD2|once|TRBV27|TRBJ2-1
CASSRGLAVYNEQFF
TGTGCCAGCTCCCGGGGACTAGCGGTTTACAATGAGCAGTTCTTC
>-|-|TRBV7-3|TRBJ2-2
CASSAGNANTGELFF
TGTGCCAGCAGCGCCGGGAACGCGAACACCGGGGAGCTGTTTTTT
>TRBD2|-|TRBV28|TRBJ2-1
CASREVAGGNEQFF
TGTGCCAGCAGGGAGGTAGCGGGAGGGAATGAGCAGTTCTTC
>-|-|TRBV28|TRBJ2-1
CASTLTWGGGEQFF
TGTGCCAGCACCCTGACTTGGGGAGGCGGTGAGCAGTTCTTC
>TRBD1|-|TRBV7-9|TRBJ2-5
CASSLVQGKETQYF
TGTGCCAGCAGCTTAGTACAGGGGAAAGAGACCCAGTACTTC
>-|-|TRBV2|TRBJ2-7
CASSAGEQYF
TGTGCCAGCAGCGCGGGAGAGCAGTACTTC
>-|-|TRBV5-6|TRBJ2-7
CASSLGRAVYEQYF
TGTGCCAGCAGCTTGGGGCGGGCAGTCTACGAGCAGTACTTC
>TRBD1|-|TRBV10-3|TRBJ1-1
CAISERQGVNTEAFF
TGTGCCATCAGTGAGAGACAGGGGGTGAACACTGAAGCTTTCTTT
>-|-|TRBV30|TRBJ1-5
CAWSRGYSNQPQHF
TGTGCCTGGAGCAGGGGATATAGCAATCAGCCCCAGCATTTT
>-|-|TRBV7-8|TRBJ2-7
CASSLEGVAYEQYF
TGTGCCAGCAGCTTAGAAGGGGTCGCCTACGAGCAGTACTTC
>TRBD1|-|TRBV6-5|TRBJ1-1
CASSYPGQVTEAFF
TGTGCCAGCAGTTACCCTGGACAGGTCACTGAAGCTTTCTTT
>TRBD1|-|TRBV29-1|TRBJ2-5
CSVGQGPETQYF
TGCAGCGTTGGACAGGGCCCAGAGACCCAGTACTTC
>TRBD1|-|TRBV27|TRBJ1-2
CASSTGGRYTF
TGTGCCAGCAGTACAGGGGGCCGCTACACCTTC
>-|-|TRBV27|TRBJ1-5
CASSFSGNSQPQHF
TGTGCCAGCAGTTTTTCGGGGAATTCGCAGCCCCAGCATTTT
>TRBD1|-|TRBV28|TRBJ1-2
CASSLRPDRGLRNYGYTF
TGTGCCAGCAGTTTACGCCCGGACAGGGGGCTAAGAAACTATGGCTACACCTTC
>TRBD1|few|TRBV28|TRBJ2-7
CASTPEGTVSYEQYF
TGTGCCAGCACTCCAGAGGGGACAGTATCCTACGAGCAGTACTTC
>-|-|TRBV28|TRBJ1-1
CASSTRGFTEAFF
TGTGCCAGCAGTACGAGGGGGTTCACTGAAGCTTTCTTT
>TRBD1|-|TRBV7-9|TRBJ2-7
CASSTHRDRDPYEQYF
TGTGCCAGCAGTACTCACCGGGACAGGGATCCCTACGAGCAGTACTTC
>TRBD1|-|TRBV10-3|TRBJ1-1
CAISYTGQGGEAFF
TGTGCCATCAGTTACACGGGACAGGGGGGCGAGGCTTTCTTT
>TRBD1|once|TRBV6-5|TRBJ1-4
CASSLGQGTNEKLFF
TGTGCCAGCAGTTTAGGACAGGGCACTAATGAAAAACTGTTTTTT
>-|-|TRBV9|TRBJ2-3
CASSISKSAGFTDTQYF
TGTGCCAGCAGCATCTCTAAGTCGGCGGGTTTCACAGATACGCAGTATTTT
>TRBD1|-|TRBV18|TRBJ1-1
CASSPGTVTEAFF
TGTGCCAGCTCACCGGGGACAGTCACTGAAGCTTTCTTT
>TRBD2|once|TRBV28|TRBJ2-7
CASSPPAGGHVGQYF
TGTGCCAGCAGTCCCCCAGCGGGAGGGCACGTCGGGCAGTACTTC
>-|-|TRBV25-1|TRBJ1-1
CASSSIWGRTEAFF
TGTGCCAGCAGTAGTATCTGGGGGCGGACTGAAGCTTTCTTT
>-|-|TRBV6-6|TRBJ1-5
CASSYGGTEPGQPQHF
TGTGCCAGCAGTTACGGGGGGACGGAACCGGGACAGCCCCAGCATTTT
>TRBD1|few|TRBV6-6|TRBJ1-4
CASSPGQGYEKLFF
TGTGCCAGCAGTCCGGGACAGGGTTATGAAAAACTGTTTTTT
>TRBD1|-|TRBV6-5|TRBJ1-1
CASRVDRGMNTEAFF
TGTGCCAGCAGGGTGGACAGGGGAATGAACACTGAAGCTTTCTTT
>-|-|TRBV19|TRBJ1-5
CASSKEGRSAQHF
TGTGCCAGTAGTAAGGAGGGGAGGTCGGCCCAGCATTTT
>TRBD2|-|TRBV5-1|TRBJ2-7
CASSQITSGLSEQYF
TGCGCCAGCAGCCAAATCACTAGCGGGCTCAGCGAGCAGTACTTC